This TCR beta chain was found in a study of spatial heterogeneity in lung cancer. Study-wide background: Beta-chain sequences were consistently detected more often than alpha-chain sequences. Study-level results: Within tumors, counts of expanded alpha and beta TCRs tracked tumor mutation counts.

V trimming: 1 base; J trimming: 8 bases; junction bases outside the gene matches: 8. Germline V gene data show CDR1 as LNHDA and CDR2 as SQIVND (reference sequence). CDR3 length equals 15 residues. Indicated time point: sample taken at primary tumor resection. Samples were obtained from some 72 donors, all untreated early-stage non-small cell lung cancer patients. At least ten counts were recorded for this clonotype. What it binds is not known. TCR cDNA molecules each had a unique molecular identifier. In TCRdb, the 5' RACE reads were re-called with MiXCR into one record per CDR3 protein. The sample carries several thousand distinct CDR3 sequences, 7.5% to 8% recorded once.

This receptor was taken from a female donor with early-stage non-small cell lung cancer. This chain uses TRBV19 with TRBJ2-1, with TRBD2 matching 7 bases. Sequencing used lung tumor tissue, obtained at surgery. The CDR3: CASSIAGGSGDEQFF. The CDR3 DNA follows: TGTGCCAGTAGTATAGCCGGCGGGAGTGGGGATGAGCAGTTCTTC.